Reported below is one TCR beta chain. These data come from a study of blood T cell repertoires in COVID-19. In germline, CDR1 is SGDLS, CDR2 YYNGEE. The V gene end was trimmed by 4 bases and the J gene end by 7 bases; junction bases not matched to a gene: 12. The CDR3 covers 15 residues. As originally analysed: Quantification of nucleated cells was approximated via reference gene primer amplification. Profiling relied on immunoSEQ multiplex PCR, and the TCRdb table lists in-frame clones only, not all of them. V, J and clone size are taken as reported in that table, and D and trimming were inferred from the DNA itself. This table holds fewer than 300,000 clones, 85% to 90% found once.

The sample was peripheral blood. This TCR was sampled from a man aged 50 to 59 with COVID-19, enrolled during active disease. The chain has TRBV9 and TRBJ2-7; 9 bases are shared with TRBD2. The CDR3 here is CASSKGIAGAGEQYF. CDR3 nucleotide sequence: TGTGCCAGCAGCAAAGGAATAGCGGGAGCCGGGGAGCAGTACTTC.